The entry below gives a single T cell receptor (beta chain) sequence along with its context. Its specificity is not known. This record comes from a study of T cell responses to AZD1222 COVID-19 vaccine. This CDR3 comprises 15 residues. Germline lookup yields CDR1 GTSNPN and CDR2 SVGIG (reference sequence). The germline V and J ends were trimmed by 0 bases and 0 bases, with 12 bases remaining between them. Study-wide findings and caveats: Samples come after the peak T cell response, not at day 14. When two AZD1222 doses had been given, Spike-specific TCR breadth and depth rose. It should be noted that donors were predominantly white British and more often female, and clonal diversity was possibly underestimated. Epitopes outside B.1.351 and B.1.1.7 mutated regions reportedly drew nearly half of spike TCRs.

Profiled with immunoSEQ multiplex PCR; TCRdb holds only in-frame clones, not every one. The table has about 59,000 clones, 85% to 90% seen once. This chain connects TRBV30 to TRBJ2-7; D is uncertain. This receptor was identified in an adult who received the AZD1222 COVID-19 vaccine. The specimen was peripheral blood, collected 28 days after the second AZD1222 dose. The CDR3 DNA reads TGTGCCTGGAGTGTAACTTCGGGCATCTCCTACGAGCAGTACTTC. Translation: CAWSVTSGISYEQYF.